This TCR beta chain was sequenced during a study of CD8 T cells in Susac syndrome. General observations from the study: The total CD8+ repertoires contained approximately 15 Susac-specific public clones, and the CD8+ TEMRA repertoires contained roughly 5.

Random hexamers were used to reverse transcribe the RNA input (about 0.5 to 1 ug). TCRdb itself ran the immunoSEQ multiplex PCR reads through MiXCR, one entry per CDR3 protein. Here the sample spans 95,000 to 150,000 distinct CDR3 sequences, about 93% being singletons. The germline V and J ends were trimmed by 1 base and 8 bases, with 20 bases remaining between them. Germline V gene sequence: CDR1 SGHDN, CDR2 FVKESK. This CDR3 spans 16 amino acids. Comments on this clonotype: Its antigen is still unknown.

FACS was used to enrich TEMRA cells, whereas the CD8+ and CD4+ T cells were obtained by negative isolation. The J gene is TRBJ1-1, the V gene TRBV14; D gene unclear. The material sequenced was CD8+ T cells from PBMCs. The receptor's source is a human donor with Susac syndrome. This CDR3 is CASSQGPPSLRIEAFF. In nucleotides, the CDR3 is TGTGCCAGCAGCCAAGGACCACCGTCACTACGGATAGAAGCTTTCTTT.